These 9 T cell receptor beta chains share one sample of origin, sequenced in a study of cytomegalovirus exposure and HLA in healthy donors. With 60 Vbeta and 13 Jbeta primers, the PCR was carried out. Using immunoSEQ multiplex PCR, the repertoire was profiled, and TCRdb retains in-frame clones only, with some absent. Here the sample table reports under 150,000 clones. Specimen: PBMCs. These TCRs come from a man aged 40-49 years in good health and CMV-seronegative.

The chain joins TRBV27 to TRBJ1-1, with D maybe TRBD1 (5 bases). Between the trimmed V and J ends, which lost 3 bases and 3 bases, there was a span of 14 bases. The CDR3 consists of 15 residues. Looked up from germline, CDR1 is MNHEY and CDR2 is SMNVEV (reference sequence). The CDR3 DNA follows: TGTGCCAGCAGTTTCCCTGGGGGGGGTGACACTGAAGCTTTCTTT. It yields the protein CASSFPGGGDTEAFF.

The rearrangement uses TRBV5-1 and TRBJ1-1; D not certain. The length of the CDR3 is 15 residues. Looked up from germline, CDR1 is SGHRS and CDR2 is YFSETQ. V lost 0 bases to trimming and J lost 2 bases, with 11 bases between them. The CDR3 region is CASSLESNVNTEAFF. In DNA form, the CDR3 reads TGCGCCAGCAGCTTGGAGAGTAACGTAAACACTGAAGCTTTCTTT. Based on the CDR3 plus reference TRBV5-1 and TRBJ1-1, the full variable domain is KAGVTQTPRYLIKTRGQQVTLSCSPISGHRSVSWYQQTPGQGLQFLFEYFSETQRNKGNFPGRFSGRQFSNSRSEMNVSTLELGDSALYLCASSLESNVNTEAFFGQGTRLTVV.

This chain joins TRBV28 and TRBJ1-5; perhaps TRBD1 as D (6 bases). Trimming took off 3 bases at V and 7 bases at J, with 13 bases between the two ends. The CDR3 is 14 residues long. Germline assignment: CDR1 MDHEN and CDR2 SYDVKM. In nucleotides, the CDR3 is TGTGCCAGCAGTTTCACCAGGGGATCGCAGCCCCAGCATTTT. It specifies CASSFTRGSQPQHF.

The genes are TRBV7-2 and TRBJ1-6; 7 nucleotides align to TRBD1. Germline V gene data show CDR1 as SGHTA and CDR2 as FQGNSA. The CDR3 sequence is 16 residues long. Trimming cost V 5 bases and J 7 bases; bases outside gene matches: 11. The CDR3 nucleotides read TGTGCCAGCAGCCACGGACAGGTCCCCAGGAATTCACCCCTCCACTTT. Its protein is CASSHGQVPRNSPLHF.

The CDR3 region has the DNA TGCAGCGTTGAAGATCCTGTAGGGACAGGGAGTTACGAGCAGTACTTC. This sequence encodes CSVEDPVGTGSYEQYF. The chain couples TRBV29-1 to TRBJ2-7; 9 positions agree with TRBD1. Germline CDR1 is SQVTM and CDR2 is ANQGSEA. Trimming cost V 0 bases and J 4 bases; bases outside gene matches: 10. This CDR3 region has 16 residues.

This sequence joins TRBV5-6 and TRBJ1-3, with D possibly matching TRBD1 (6 bases). The ends were cut back, 5 bases at V and 0 bases at J, with 15 bases in the middle. In germline, CDR1 is SGHDT, CDR2 YYEEEE. This CDR3 has 16 amino acids. CDR3 nucleotide sequence: TGTGCCAGCAGAATGAAAGGACAGTCCTCTGGAAACACCATATATTTT. Protein sequence: CASRMKGQSSGNTIYF.

V is TRBV27 and J is TRBJ2-1; 7 bases match TRBD1. This CDR3 is built from 15 residues. With V trimmed by 2 bases and J by 3 bases, 4 bases remained unmatched. CDR1 is MNHEY, CDR2 SMNVEV, per germline (reference sequence). The CDR3 coding sequence is TGTGCCAGCAGTTTAGCTACAGGGGACTACAATGAGCAGTTCTTC. It translates to CASSLATGDYNEQFF.

The rearrangement links TRBV28 to TRBJ2-7; D unresolved. The length of the CDR3 is 14 residues. Germline CDR1 reads MDHEN; CDR2 reads SYDVKM. V lost 4 bases to trimming and J lost 0 bases, with 10 bases between them. The CDR3 bases are TGTGCCAGCAGTTCGATCGTGAGCTCCTACGAGCAGTACTTC. Protein: CASSSIVSSYEQYF. The variable domain in full, with the rest retrieved from reference TRBV28 and TRBJ2-7, is DVKVTQSSRYLVKRTGEKVFLECVQDMDHENMFWYRQDPGLGLRLIYFSYDVKMKEKGDIPEGYSVSREKKERFSLILESASTNQTSMYLCASSSIVSSYEQYFGPGTRLTVT.

The chain uses TRBV11-3 and TRBJ2-5, with 8 nucleotides matching TRBD2. The ends lost 5 bases at V and 4 bases at J; junction bases unmatched: 6. This CDR3 comprises 14 residues. Germline V gives CDR1 SGHNT, CDR2 YENEEA. This CDR3 is CASSPGGERETQYF. The CDR3 coding sequence is TGTGCCAGCAGCCCGGGGGGGGAAAGAGAGACCCAGTACTTC.